A single sample gave rise to the 25 T cell receptor beta chains below, sequenced in a study of CD8+ T cells in alopecia areata. Extracted RNA was reverse transcribed, and the resulting cDNA served as sequencing template. Clones were sequenced by immunoSEQ multiplex PCR, and TCRdb holds only the in-frame ones, with some missing. The sample consists of 95,000 to 150,000 clones, less than 50% of them appearing once. Material: NKG2D-low CD8+ T cells sorted from blood. The receptor source for this set is a human donor with alopecia areata.

The chain combines TRBV12-5 with TRBJ2-7; tentatively, D is TRBD1 (7 bases). V lost 0 bases and J lost 5, with 14 bases in between. Germline V CDR1 and CDR2: LGHNT, FRNRAP. The length of the CDR3 is 15 residues. The CDR3 DNA reads TGTGCTAGTGGTTTGGTCGGGGGACAGCCGCACGAGCAGTACTTC. Translation gives CASGLVGGQPHEQYF.

V usage is TRBV28 and J usage is TRBJ2-1, with a possible D match to TRBD1 (5 bases). Germline V CDR1 and CDR2: MDHEN, SYDVKM. The CDR3 extends over 15 amino acids. V lost 1 base, J lost 2 bases, and 9 bases lay in between. CDR3 residues: CASSLSGNPYNEQFF. As DNA, the CDR3 is TGTGCCAGCAGTTTATCAGGGAACCCCTACAATGAGCAGTTCTTC.

This clone was seen more than once but under ten times. The genes are TRBV29-1 and TRBJ2-1; 8 bases are shared with TRBD1. V shed 8 bases, J shed 5 bases, and the junction held 5 bases outside the gene matches. Germline V gene data show CDR1 as SQVTM and CDR2 as ANQGSEA. The CDR3 contains 12 residues. CDR3 nucleotides: TGCAGCTCAAGGACAGGGAACAATGAGCAGTTCTTC. This translates into CSSRTGNNEQFF.

This clone was observed a few times. Other DNA sequences in this specimen translate into the identical CDR3. The V and J genes are TRBV29-1 and TRBJ2-7, with TRBD2 matching 8 bases. After removal of 3 bases from V and 3 bases from J, the junction contained 1 base not matched to a gene. CDR3 length equals 12 residues. Germline assignment: CDR1 SQVTM and CDR2 ANQGSEA. CDR3 DNA: TGCAGCGTTGAGGGGACTAGCTACGAGCAGTACTTC. This encodes CSVEGTSYEQYF.

A few counts support this clone. The chain's CDR3 is CATTTSYYEQYF. The CDR3 nucleotides read TGTGCCACCACGACAAGTTACTACGAGCAGTACTTC. This rearrangement joins TRBV6-6 to TRBJ2-7, with D hard to call. V was pared by 10 bases and J by 3 bases, with 13 bases between. Germline assignment: CDR1 MNHNY and CDR2 SVGAGI (reference sequence). The CDR3 loop spans 12 amino acids.

The CDR3 sequence: CSVFRGREQYF. For the CDR3, the DNA is TGCAGCGTTTTTCGGGGACGCGAGCAGTACTTC. The chain combines TRBV29-1 with TRBJ2-7; D may correspond to TRBD1 or TRBD2 (5 bases each). The CDR3 loop spans 11 amino acids. V dropped 5 bases and J dropped 6 bases, with 11 bases sitting between them. Germline-derived CDR1 and CDR2 are SQVTM and ANQGSEA.

This chain joins TRBV28 and TRBJ2-1, with TRBD1 matching over 7 bases. This CDR3 contains 13 residues. Trimming removed 5 bases from V and 15 bases from J; junction bases left unmatched: 13. Germline assignment: CDR1 MDHEN and CDR2 SYDVKM. CDR3 DNA: TGTGCCAGCAGTGCCCTGACAGGGACCCTAGGGTTCTTC. This codes for CASSALTGTLGFF.

The chain recombines TRBV5-1 with TRBJ2-1; D may be TRBD1 or TRBD2 (6 bases each). The germline V gene encodes CDR1 SGHRS and CDR2 YFSETQ. V gave up 3 bases and J gave up 6 bases, with 13 bases separating them. The CDR3 extends over 14 amino acids. CDR3 loop: CASSWEDSSNEQFF. CDR3 DNA: TGCGCCAGCAGCTGGGAGGACAGCTCCAATGAGCAGTTCTTC.

About this clone itself: The conserved phenylalanine or tryptophan normally closing the CDR3 is absent here, so this likely arose from a read error. No DNA is shown, since the ends of the CDR3 on it are uncertain; the CDR3 is the one TCRdb lists. V usage is TRBV29-1 and J usage is TRBJ1-6. Termini included, the CDR3 measures 12 amino acids. CDR1 SQVTM and CDR2 ANQGSEA come from the germline V gene. The CDR3 reads CSVEDPYGELHL.

The CDR3 spells CASSDSERGGNEQFF. CDR3 sequence (DNA): TGTGCCAGCAGTGACTCCGAGCGGGGGGGAAATGAGCAGTTCTTC. The chain employs TRBV6-4 and TRBJ2-1, with TRBD2 identical over 10 bases. This CDR3 comprises 15 residues. Germline V gives CDR1 MRHNA, CDR2 SNTAGT. With V trimmed by 0 bases and J by 7 bases, 3 bases remained unmatched.

This clone was seen more than once but under ten times. The rearrangement links TRBV29-1 to TRBJ2-3; D possibly corresponds to TRBD1 (6 bases). Germline V gene sequence: CDR1 SQVTM, CDR2 ANQGSEA. The CDR3 consists of 14 residues. V was cut by 3 bases and J by 4 bases, with 14 bases left in between. The CDR3 DNA follows: TGCAGCGTTGATTGGACAGTCATCGCAGATACGCAGTATTTT. This translates into CSVDWTVIADTQYF.

This clone was picked up a small number of times. V usage is TRBV5-1 and J usage is TRBJ1-2, with D maybe TRBD1 (5 bases). In germline, CDR1 is SGHRS, CDR2 YFSETQ. V was clipped by 4 bases and J by 2 bases, with 15 bases between them. The CDR3 is 15 amino acids. The CDR3 coding sequence is TGCGCCAGCAGCCTGAACCGGGACGGGAACTATGGCTACACCTTC. It encodes CASSLNRDGNYGYTF.

This clone appeared a few times. V gene TRBV29-1 combines with J gene TRBJ1-4; D is unresolved. Germline V gene lookup returns CDR1 SQVTM and CDR2 ANQGSEA. This CDR3 spans 12 amino acids. V gave up 5 bases and J gave up 5 bases, with 9 bases separating them. The CDR3 sequence is CSVRRTNEKLFF. The CDR3 DNA follows: TGCAGCGTTCGCAGAACCAATGAAAAACTGTTTTTT.

This clone was counted only a few times. The chain links TRBV29-1 to TRBJ1-4; possible D gene TRBD1, 5 bases. With 7 bases removed from V and 10 bases from J, the gap between germline ends came to 16 bases. The CDR3 length is 12 residues. Per germline, CDR1 SQVTM and CDR2 ANQGSEA. Written as DNA, the CDR3 is TGCAGCGCTAAATCGGACGGGGGAAAACTGTTTTTT. It translates to CSAKSDGGKLFF.

The chain is built from TRBV29-1 and TRBJ2-1; D might be TRBD2 (7 bases). CDR1 is SQVTM and CDR2 is ANQGSEA in the germline V gene. Trimming removed 0 bases from V and 0 bases from J, with 9 bases in between. This CDR3 has 15 amino acids. The CDR3 DNA is TGCAGCGTTGAAGATAGGGGGGGCTCCTACAATGAGCAGTTCTTC. It is translated as CSVEDRGGSYNEQFF.

This clone was counted only a few times. V gene TRBV18 combines with J gene TRBJ2-1, with TRBD1 matching 7 bases. CDR3 length equals 13 residues. The V segment lost 6 bases and the J segment 8 bases; nucleotides outside the gene matches: 7. The germline gives CDR1 KGHSH, CDR2 LQKENI. CDR3: CASSYDRDHEQFF. For the CDR3, the DNA is TGTGCCAGCTCTTATGACAGGGACCATGAGCAGTTCTTC.

The CDR3 region has the DNA TGTGCCAGCAGTAGAGGATGGACCTTGAACACTGAAGCTTTCTTT. Its protein is CASSRGWTLNTEAFF. The V call is TRBV6-5, the J call TRBJ1-1; D remains ambiguous. Trimming left V 5 bases short and J 0 bases short, with 13 bases between. This CDR3 has 15 amino acids. Per germline, CDR1 MNHEY and CDR2 SVGAGI.

This clone was seen more than once but under ten times. The chain links TRBV29-1 to TRBJ2-1; TRBD2 agrees at 11 bases. Per the germline V gene, CDR1 is SQVTM and CDR2 is ANQGSEA. CDR3 length: 13 residues. V lost 4 bases to trimming and J lost 9 bases; unmatched junction nucleotides: 5. CDR3 in DNA: TGCAGCGTTGCACTAGCGGGAGCTGTTGAGCAGTTCTTC. The encoded protein is CSVALAGAVEQFF.

This chain joins TRBV30 and TRBJ2-3, with 9 bases fitting TRBD2. V trimming: 0 bases; J trimming: 2 bases; junction bases outside the gene matches: 3. This CDR3 has 15 amino acids. Germline V lookup: CDR1 GTSNPN, CDR2 SVGIG (reference sequence). The CDR3 bases are TGTGCCTGGAGTGTTCTAGCGGGGATCACAGATACGCAGTATTTT. Protein: CAWSVLAGITDTQYF.

V is TRBV29-1 and J is TRBJ1-5; maybe TRBD1 (5 bases). V lost 8 bases, J lost 3 bases, and 14 bases lay in between. CDR3 size: 13 residues. The germline V gene encodes CDR1 SQVTM and CDR2 ANQGSEA. This CDR3 is CSSGHIVNQPQHF. CDR3 nucleotide sequence: TGCAGCAGTGGACACATAGTCAATCAGCCCCAGCATTTT. Complete variable domain (other parts from reference TRBV29-1 and TRBJ1-5): SAVISQKPSRDICQRGTSLTIQCQVDSQVTMMFWYRQQPGQSLTLIATANQGSEATYESGFVIDKFPISRPNLTFSTLTVSNMSPEDSSIYLCSSGHIVNQPQHFGDGTRLSIL.

This clone was counted between two and nine times. This chain connects TRBV2 to TRBJ2-1; D gene unclear. V was pared by 1 base and J by 9 bases, with 1 base between. The germline V gene encodes CDR1 SNHLY and CDR2 FYNNEI. This CDR3 contains 10 residues. The DNA for the CDR3 is TGTGCCAGCAGTGAAGTTGAGCAGTTCTTC. It yields the protein CASSEVEQFF.

The rearrangement joins TRBV9 to TRBJ2-5, with D possibly matching TRBD2 (5 bases). CDR3 length: 13 residues. V dropped 4 bases and J dropped 5 bases, with 12 bases sitting between them. Per germline, CDR1 SGDLS and CDR2 YYNGEE. DNA of the CDR3: TGTGCCAGCAGCCACCTTACGGGGGAGACCCAGTACTTC. It translates to CASSHLTGETQYF. The whole variable domain, remainder taken from reference TRBV9 and TRBJ2-5, is DSGVTQTPKHLITATGQRVTLRCSPRSGDLSVYWYQQSLDQGLQFLIQYYNGEERAKGNILERFSAQQFPDLHSELNLSSLELGDSALYFCASSHLTGETQYFGPGTRLLVL.

The V and J genes are TRBV29-1 and TRBJ2-1, with D possibly TRBD1 on 5 matching bases. The V gene's germline CDR1 is SQVTM and CDR2 ANQGSEA. CDR3 length: 10 amino acids. For the CDR3, the DNA is TGCAGTGGGCAGGGTAGTGAGCAGTTCTTC. Translating gives CSGQGSEQFF.

The J gene is TRBJ1-6, the V gene TRBV5-4, with D hard to call. V was clipped by 6 bases and J by 10 bases, with 17 bases between them. This CDR3 region has 14 residues. Germline V gives CDR1 SGHNT, CDR2 YYREEE (reference sequence). This CDR3 reads CASTVGLSGSPLHF. The DNA for the CDR3 is TGTGCCAGCACAGTAGGACTGAGTGGATCACCCCTCCACTTT.

This chain connects TRBV7-9 to TRBJ2-4, with D possibly TRBD2 on 6 matching bases. Per germline, CDR1 SEHNR and CDR2 FQNEAQ (reference sequence). The V end was cut by 5 bases, the J end by 4 bases, with 9 bases between. This CDR3 region has 13 residues. CDR3 coding DNA: TGTGCCAGCAGCGAGGGACTTAAAAACATTCAGTACTTC. Translating gives CASSEGLKNIQYF.